One sample yielded the 10 T cell receptor beta chains listed below, sequenced in a study of identical twins (dated by TCRdb to 2015 to 2016). Libraries were built with 5' RACE. Sequenced on an Illumina HiSeq 2000. The public reads were quality trimmed at Q25 with fastp and then assembled into clones with MiXCR by TCRdb, keeping productive beta chains. One record per CDR3 amino acid sequence lists the most common genes and DNA. Across this sample there are approximately 140,000 distinct CDR3 sequences, with roughly 3.2% seen only once. The top ten clones comprise 8% to 8.5% of the sample. The sequenced sample consisted of memory T cells sorted from blood. The cell subset or site label on this specimen signifies: CD45RO+ enriched T cells. The receptors were sampled from a man aged 18-30 years in good health.

This clonotype was detected ten times or more. The chain carries TRBV5-1 and TRBJ2-1; TRBD2 matches 9 bases. Looked up from germline, CDR1 is SGHRS and CDR2 is YFSETQ. With V trimmed by 0 bases and J by 9 bases, 4 bases remained unmatched. This CDR3 is 14 amino acids long. The CDR3 nucleotides are TGCGCCAGCAGCTTGGATGGTAGCGGGAGTGAGCAGTTCTTC. Protein sequence: CASSLDGSGSEQFF.

This clonotype was seen at least ten times. The genes are TRBV5-1 and TRBJ2-5; D tentatively fits TRBD1 or TRBD2 (5 bases each). CDR1 and CDR2 (germline): SGHRS, YFSETQ. The CDR3 covers 15 residues. V was shortened by 4 bases and J by 5 bases, with 18 bases between the two germline ends. CDR3 in amino acids: CASSVTGTPRETQYF. The CDR3 nucleotides read TGCGCCAGCAGCGTAACCGGGACCCCTAGGGAGACCCAGTACTTC.

In this sample, this clonotype turned up many times. The chain links TRBV2 to TRBJ2-3, with no clear D. V lost 5 bases to trimming and J lost 0 bases, with 9 bases between them. CDR1 is SNHLY and CDR2 is FYNNEI in the germline V gene. This CDR3 contains 14 residues. The CDR3 bases are TGTGCCAGCAGTTCCACAAAGAGCACAGATACGCAGTATTTT. Its protein product is CASSSTKSTDTQYF.

This clonotype was seen many times. This chain connects TRBV9 to TRBJ2-1; 7 nucleotides match TRBD1. This CDR3 spans 15 amino acids. The trim removed 1 base at V and 4 bases at J, leaving 5 bases unmatched. Germline CDR1 and CDR2: SGDLS and YYNGEE. The CDR3 loop is CASSVSGQAYNEQFF. CDR3 sequence (DNA): TGTGCCAGCAGCGTAAGTGGACAGGCATACAATGAGCAGTTCTTC.

This clonotype has a count of ten or more. The chain has TRBV5-4 and TRBJ2-2; possible D gene TRBD2, 6 bases. Between the trimmed V and J ends, which lost 4 bases and 7 bases, there was a span of 14 bases. Germline V CDR1 and CDR2: SGHNT, YYREEE (reference sequence). This CDR3 has 14 residues. CDR3 amino acids: CASSPAGPHGELFF. For the CDR3, the DNA is TGTGCCAGCAGCCCGGCGGGGCCTCACGGGGAGCTGTTTTTT.

This clonotype was detected ten times or more. This rearrangement joins TRBV10-3 to TRBJ2-3, with 8 bases fitting TRBD1. This CDR3 is 15 amino acids long. V was pared by 5 bases and J by 2 bases, with 6 bases of the junction left unmatched. From germline, CDR1 is ENHRY and CDR2 SYGVKD. The CDR3 coding sequence is TGTGCCATCAGTTCCGACAGGGGACACACAGATACGCAGTATTTT. The encoded protein is CAISSDRGHTDTQYF.

Ten or more counts support this clonotype. The chain couples TRBV5-1 to TRBJ1-1, with D tentatively TRBD1 (6 bases). Trimming removed 3 bases at V and 4 bases at J, with 13 bases between. Germline CDR1 and CDR2: SGHRS and YFSETQ. The CDR3 spans 14 residues. CDR3 in DNA: TGCGCCAGCAGCTCCCCGGGGGCCGCCACTGAAGCTTTCTTT. Its translation: CASSSPGAATEAFF.

The sample holds a few counts of this clonotype. This sequence joins TRBV20-1 and TRBJ2-1; 8 bases line up with TRBD2. V lost 5 bases to trimming and J lost 7 bases; unmatched junction nucleotides: 10. Looked up from germline, CDR1 is DFQATT and CDR2 is SNEGSKA (reference sequence). CDR3 length equals 14 residues. The DNA of the CDR3 is TGCAGTGCTCGATTACCTGGGACTAGGAATGAGCAGTTCTTC. This gives the protein CSARLPGTRNEQFF.

This clonotype was seen repeatedly, ten times or more. The chain employs TRBV29-1 and TRBJ2-1; 10 nucleotides line up with TRBD2. Trimming removed 1 base from V and 4 bases from J; junction bases left unmatched: 13. Germline CDR1 SQVTM, CDR2 ANQGSEA. CDR3 length: 18 residues. CDR3 nucleotides: TGCAGCGTTGAAGCTAATACCGAGCGGGAGGGCCTTTACAATGAGCAGTTCTTC. Translation gives CSVEANTEREGLYNEQFF.

Many counts were recorded for this clonotype. V usage is TRBV7-2 and J usage is TRBJ2-3, with 9 nucleotides matching TRBD1. V was pared by 5 bases and J by 4 bases, with 4 bases of the junction left unmatched. The CDR3 covers 14 residues. CDR1 and CDR2 from the germline V gene are SGHTA and FQGNSA. The CDR3 protein is CASSRDRAADTQYF. The CDR3 nucleotides read TGTGCCAGCAGCCGGGACAGGGCCGCAGATACGCAGTATTTT.